Reported below is one T cell receptor beta chain. Its antigen is not identified. Expressed TCRB transcripts were sequenced because the entire RNA isolate underwent reverse transcription. Sequencing was performed with immunoSEQ multiplex PCR; in TCRdb, only in-frame clones are kept and a portion is missing. The sample yields hundreds of thousands of clones, over 13% seen once. V gave up 9 bases and J gave up 7 bases; unmatched junction bases: 10. This CDR3 has 13 amino acids. Germline lookup yields CDR1 LNHDA and CDR2 SQIVND (reference sequence). These data belong to a study of beta chain features in type 1 diabetes. Study outcomes and limitations: Shortening that was moderate but significant affected the TCRB CDR3s of Type 1 diabetes patients in all four CD4+ subsets. PCR could preferentially amplify shorter templates, alike in patients and controls.

Material: naive CD4+ T cells from blood. This TCR derives from a man between 18 and 35 years old with type 1 diabetes. V is TRBV19 and J is TRBJ2-7; 9 nucleotides agree with TRBD1. CDR3 sequence (DNA): TGTGCCAGCTCGGACAGGGGAGAAGATGAGCAGTACTTC. It encodes CASSDRGEDEQYF.